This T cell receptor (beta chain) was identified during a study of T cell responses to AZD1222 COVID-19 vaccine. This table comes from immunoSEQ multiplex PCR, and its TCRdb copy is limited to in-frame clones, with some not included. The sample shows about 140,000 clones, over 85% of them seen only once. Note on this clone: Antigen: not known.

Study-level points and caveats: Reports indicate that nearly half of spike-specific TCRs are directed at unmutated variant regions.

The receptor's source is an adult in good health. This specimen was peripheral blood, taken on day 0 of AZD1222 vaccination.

The CDR3: CASSRWTDGNEKLFF. CDR3 bases: TGTGCCAGCTCCCGGTGGACAGACGGGAATGAAAAACTGTTTTTT. This sequence joins TRBV18 and TRBJ1-4; a possible D gene is TRBD1 (6 bases). V was clipped by 6 bases and J by 5 bases, with 16 bases between them. Germline lookup yields CDR1 KGHSH and CDR2 LQKENI. CDR3 length equals 15 residues.